This T cell receptor (beta chain) appears in the sequencing data of a study of T cell repertoires in cytomegalovirus infection. V was clipped by 3 bases and J by 1 base, with 9 bases between them. CDR3 length: 13 amino acids. Germline assignment: CDR1 SQVTM and CDR2 ANQGSEA. One entry per CDR3 protein results from TCRdb running MiXCR on the reads. The sample shows 170,000 or so distinct CDR3 sequences, roughly a sixth of them seen only once. Findings of the study overall: Clonotypes of TCR beta that were HLA-C-restricted and CMV-specific dominated the ex vivo response.

This clonotype was counted only a few times. Its antigen is unidentified. The receptor was isolated from a human donor in good health (CMV status not recorded). Some clones in this sample may be carry-over from other donors' samples. The rearrangement links TRBV29-1 to TRBJ1-1; D remains unclear. The specimen sequenced was CD8+ T cells from PBMCs. CDR3 sequence: CSVDVEGNTEAFF. CDR3 coding DNA: TGCAGCGTTGATGTCGAAGGGAACACTGAAGCTTTCTTT.